The sequence of this T cell receptor (beta chain) was determined in a study of blood T cells in healthy people across ages. In its sample, this clonotype was seen once. With 5 bases clipped from V and 5 bases from J, the junction kept 8 bases outside the gene matches. The CDR3 runs to 15 residues. PCR was performed a second time for 7 to 11 cycles using a sample-barcoded 5' primer and a J-beta primer mix. Each CDR3 protein gets one entry after TCRdb re-called the 5' RACE reads with MiXCR. The sample has fewer than 1.5 million distinct CDR3 sequences; about 43% are singletons. Sequences were obtained from blood. The V gene is TRBV12-3 or TRBV12-4, the J gene TRBJ2-5; 10 bases fit TRBD2. This receptor was obtained from a woman aged 18-30 years in good health. CDR3 bases: TGTGCCAGCAGTGACAGCGGGAGGGCCGTGGAGACCCAGTACTTC. This sequence encodes CASSDSGRAVETQYF.